By frequency in the sample, the clone carrying this T cell receptor (beta chain) is medium-sized. Antigen: not known. Blood genomic DNA input for TRB amplification was 250-500 ng. Multiplex PCR with BIOMED2 TRB-A/B primer pools amplified TRB rearrangements. From the multiplex PCR reads, TCRdb called clonotypes with MiXCR, one entry per CDR3 protein. The sample yields roughly 5,400 distinct CDR3 sequences, about 26% seen once. In germline, CDR1 is PRHDT, CDR2 FYEKMQ (reference sequence). The V and J ends lost 5 bases and 0 bases respectively, with 5 bases between them. The CDR3 sequence is 12 residues long. These data belong to a study of T and B cells in COVID-19 patients. Study-level results: Patients with COVID-19 reportedly showed strongly skewed T cell receptor beta variable and joining gene usage.

The sequencing sample was made of blood. The rearrangement links TRBV13 to TRBJ2-7; D ambiguous. This receptor was taken from a human donor with active COVID-19. CDR3 coding DNA: TGTGCCAGCAGCGCCAGCTCCTACGAGCAGTACTTC. This encodes CASSASSYEQYF.